This is a list of T cell receptor beta chains from one sample in a study of shared clonotypes between healthy human individuals. Clones were read by immunoSEQ multiplex PCR, and TCRdb kept only the in-frame ones, dropping some. This sample has 600,000 to 700,000 clones; around 73% occur once, and the top ten carry around 1.7%. What was sequenced was memory CD4+ T cells sorted from blood. All receptors derive from a woman in her 30s in good health. Both conserved end residues are trimmed from each CDR3. A row's size may be missing; if present it is once, few, many or a size class.

>TRBJ2-1|TRBV9|few
ASSQGDFWYNEQF
>TRBJ2-7|TRBV5-1|once
ASSLGGTGVYEQY
>-|TRBV6-5|-
ASSSGLGTYEQY
>TRBJ1-4|TRBV6-5|few
ASRPGGNEKLF
>TRBJ1-1|TRBV5-4|few
ASSQGGLATEAF
>TRBJ2-7|TRBV5-1|-
ASSLSSLDIYEQY
>TRBJ1-2|TRBV11-2|once
ASSFGGGYGYT
>TRBJ1-2|TRBV5-6|-
ASSLPTSNYGYT
>TRBJ1-4|TRBV6-1|-
ASRVVRGGEKLF
>TRBJ2-5|TRBV10-2|-
ASSVSQLKETQY
>TRBJ2-1|TRBV9|-
ASSPQRGAYNEQF
>TRBJ1-5|TRBV29-1|-
SVAQADQPQH
>TRBJ2-7|TRBV11-2|-
ASSLSSGSPAGYYEQY
>TRBJ1-1|TRBV5-1|-
ASDTGTEAF
>TRBJ1-5|TRBV6-6|-
ASTYTLGTQPQH
>TRBJ2-4|TRBV28|-
ATEDRSKNIQY
>TRBJ1-2|TRBV4-1|-
ASSPEGRGNYGYT
>TRBJ1-3|TRBV2|-
ASSGGNRVAGNTIY
>TRBJ2-7|TRBV27|-
ASSFLLRGRGREQY
>TRBJ1-3|TRBV4-1|-
ASSQLPLGGVGNTIY
>TRBJ1-2|TRBV28|-
ASSLSGGTGVLGVSGYT
>TRBJ2-1|TRBV4-1|once
ASSRSGLARTNEQF
>TRBJ1-1|TRBV4-1|once
ASSQTGSEAF
>TRBJ2-7|TRBV6-1|-
ASSPHTGGNEQY
>TRBJ2-1|TRBV25-1|-
ASSDPGGPNNEQF
>TRBJ2-5|TRBV27|few
ASSASGQETQY
>TRBJ2-1|TRBV7-8|-
ASSLQYNNEQF
>TRBJ2-2|TRBV19|-
ASSIDPNTGELF
>TRBJ2-7|TRBV2|-
ASRTDSYEQY
>TRBJ2-2|TRBV6-1|-
ASSEREQSGELF
>TRBJ2-7|TRBV7-9|-
ASSLAGYTEGDEQY
>TRBJ1-1|TRBV28|once
ATFYSVNTEAF
>TRBJ1-5|TRBV15|-
ATSSFNQPQH
>TRBJ2-5|TRBV5-1|-
ASSQTSGHQETQY
>TRBJ1-1|TRBV6-5|-
ASSYPPTEAF
>TRBJ2-5|TRBV5-6|-
ASSPPQETQY
>TRBJ1-5|TRBV12-2|few
ASRLAGYNQPQH
>TRBJ2-7|TRBV29-1|-
SAKGPPGEQY
>TRBJ2-1|TRBV30|once
AWSHGGRGPYNEQF
>TRBJ1-2|TRBV20-1|few
SAADGYT
>TRBJ1-1|TRBV7-9|-
ASSLGTGENTEAF
>TRBJ2-7|TRBV6-6|few
ASSYSRAGSYEQY
>TRBJ1-2|TRBV18|-
ASSPERGNYGYT
>TRBJ2-5|TRBV7-2|-
ASSLGVLTSETQY
>TRBJ1-2|TRBV7-9|few
ASSMGPGYT
>TRBJ1-5|TRBV7-2|-
ASSSARGNQPQH
>TRBJ2-1|TRBV5-1|-
ASSQLAGTYNEQF
>TRBJ1-5|TRBV28|-
ASTSAGGFPH
>TRBJ2-2|TRBV5-1|-
ASSLTSGGFANTGELF
>TRBJ2-7|TRBV23-1|-
ASSQYTSGEQY
>TRBJ2-3|TRBV5-1|-
ASSNTGSGRRTDTQY
>TRBJ1-1|TRBV6-6|-
ASSYTGEAEAF
>TRBJ1-2|TRBV7-2|-
ASSLPGQGNYGYT
>TRBJ2-2|TRBV4-2|-
ASSQDLARGTTGELF
>TRBJ2-7|TRBV28|-
ASRPGLAGVEQY
>TRBJ2-4|TRBV19|few
ASSMVVAKNIQY
>TRBJ1-2|TRBV5-1|-
ASSLAGTDHGYT